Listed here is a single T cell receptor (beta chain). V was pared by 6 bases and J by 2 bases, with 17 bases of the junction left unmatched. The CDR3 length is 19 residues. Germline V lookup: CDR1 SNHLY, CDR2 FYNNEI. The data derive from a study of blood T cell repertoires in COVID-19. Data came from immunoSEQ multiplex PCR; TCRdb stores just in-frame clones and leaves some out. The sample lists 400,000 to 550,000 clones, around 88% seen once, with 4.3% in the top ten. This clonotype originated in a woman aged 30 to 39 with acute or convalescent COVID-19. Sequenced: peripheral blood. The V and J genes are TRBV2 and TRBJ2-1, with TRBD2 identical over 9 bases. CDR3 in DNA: TGTGCCAGCAGAGTGAATCCTCGGGAGACTAGCGGAACCTACAATGAGCAGTTCTTC. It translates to CASRVNPRETSGTYNEQFF.